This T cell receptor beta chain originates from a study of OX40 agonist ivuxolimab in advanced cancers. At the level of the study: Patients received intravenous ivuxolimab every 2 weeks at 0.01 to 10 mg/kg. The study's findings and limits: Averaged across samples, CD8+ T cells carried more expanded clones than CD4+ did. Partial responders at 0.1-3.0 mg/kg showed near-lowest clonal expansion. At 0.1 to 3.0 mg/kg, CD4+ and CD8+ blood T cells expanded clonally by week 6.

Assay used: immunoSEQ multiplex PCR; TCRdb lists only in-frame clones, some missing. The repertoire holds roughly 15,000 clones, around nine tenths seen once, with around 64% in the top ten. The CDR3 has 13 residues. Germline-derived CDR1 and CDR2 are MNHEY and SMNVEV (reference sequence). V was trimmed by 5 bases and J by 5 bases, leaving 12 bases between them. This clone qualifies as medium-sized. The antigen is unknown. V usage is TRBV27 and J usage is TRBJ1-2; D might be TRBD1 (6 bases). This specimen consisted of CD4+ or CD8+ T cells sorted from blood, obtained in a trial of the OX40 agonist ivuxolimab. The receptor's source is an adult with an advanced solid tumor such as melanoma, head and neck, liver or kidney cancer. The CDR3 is CASSAGALYGYTF. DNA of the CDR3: TGTGCCAGCAGTGCAGGGGCGCTTTATGGCTACACCTTC.